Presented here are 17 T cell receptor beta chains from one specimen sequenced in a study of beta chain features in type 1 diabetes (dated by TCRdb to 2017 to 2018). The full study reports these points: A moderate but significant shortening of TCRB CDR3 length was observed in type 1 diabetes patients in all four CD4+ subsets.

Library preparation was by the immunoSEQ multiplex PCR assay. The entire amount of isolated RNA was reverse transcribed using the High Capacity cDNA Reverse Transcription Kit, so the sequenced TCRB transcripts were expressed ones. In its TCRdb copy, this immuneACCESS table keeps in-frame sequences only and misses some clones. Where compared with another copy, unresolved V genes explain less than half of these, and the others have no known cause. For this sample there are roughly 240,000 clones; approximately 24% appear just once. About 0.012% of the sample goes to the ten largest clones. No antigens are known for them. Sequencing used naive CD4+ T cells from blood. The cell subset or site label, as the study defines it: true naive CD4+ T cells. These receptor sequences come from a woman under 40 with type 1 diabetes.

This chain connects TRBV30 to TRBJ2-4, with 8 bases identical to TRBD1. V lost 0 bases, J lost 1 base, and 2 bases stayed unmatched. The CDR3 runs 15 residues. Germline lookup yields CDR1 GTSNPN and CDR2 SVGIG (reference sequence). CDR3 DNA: TGTGCCTGGAGTGTTAGGGACAGGGCCAAAAACATTCAGTACTTC. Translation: CAWSVRDRAKNIQYF.

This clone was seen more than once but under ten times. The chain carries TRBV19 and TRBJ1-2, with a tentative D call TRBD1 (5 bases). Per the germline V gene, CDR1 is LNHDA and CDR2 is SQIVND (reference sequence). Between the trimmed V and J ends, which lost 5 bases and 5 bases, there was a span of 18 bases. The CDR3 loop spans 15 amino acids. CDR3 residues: CASSPQGAIAYGYTF. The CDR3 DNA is TGTGCCAGTAGTCCACAAGGGGCCATCGCATATGGCTACACCTTC.

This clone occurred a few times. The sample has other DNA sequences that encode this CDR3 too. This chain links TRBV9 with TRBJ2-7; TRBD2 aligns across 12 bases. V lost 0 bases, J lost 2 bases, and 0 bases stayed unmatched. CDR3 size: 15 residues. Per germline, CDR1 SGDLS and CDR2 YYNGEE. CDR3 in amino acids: CASSVGLAGAYEQYF. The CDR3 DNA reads TGTGCCAGCAGCGTAGGACTAGCGGGGGCCTACGAGCAGTACTTC.

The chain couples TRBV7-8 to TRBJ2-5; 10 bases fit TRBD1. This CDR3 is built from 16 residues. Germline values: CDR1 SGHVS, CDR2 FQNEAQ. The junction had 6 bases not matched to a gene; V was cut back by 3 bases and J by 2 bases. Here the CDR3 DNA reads TGTGCCAGCAGCTTCGGGGACAGGGGTCAACAAGAGACCCAGTACTTC. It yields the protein CASSFGDRGQQETQYF.

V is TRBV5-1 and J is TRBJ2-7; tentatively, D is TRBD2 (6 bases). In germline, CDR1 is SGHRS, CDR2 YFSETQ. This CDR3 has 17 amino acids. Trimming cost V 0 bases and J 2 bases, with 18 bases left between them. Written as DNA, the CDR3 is TGCGCCAGCAGCTTGGGTACCCGACTAGAGGGCACCTACGAGCAGTACTTC. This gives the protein CASSLGTRLEGTYEQYF.

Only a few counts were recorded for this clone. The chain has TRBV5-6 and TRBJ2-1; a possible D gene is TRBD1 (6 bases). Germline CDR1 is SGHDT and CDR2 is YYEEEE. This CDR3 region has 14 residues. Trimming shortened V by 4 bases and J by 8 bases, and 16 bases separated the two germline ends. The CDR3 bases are TGTGCCAGCAGCCGCCCCGACAGGTTCCATGAGCAGTTCTTC. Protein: CASSRPDRFHEQFF.

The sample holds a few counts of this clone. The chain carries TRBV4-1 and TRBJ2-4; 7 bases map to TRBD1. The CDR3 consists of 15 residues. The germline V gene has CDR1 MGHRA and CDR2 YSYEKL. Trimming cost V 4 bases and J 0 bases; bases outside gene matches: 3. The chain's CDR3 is CASSPTGLAKNIQYF. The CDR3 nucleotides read TGCGCCAGCAGCCCGACAGGGCTAGCCAAAAACATTCAGTACTTC.

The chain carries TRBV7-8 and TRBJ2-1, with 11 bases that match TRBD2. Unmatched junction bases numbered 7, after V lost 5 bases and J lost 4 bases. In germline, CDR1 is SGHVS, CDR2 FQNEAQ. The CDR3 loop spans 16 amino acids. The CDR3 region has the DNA TGTGCCAGCAGCCCAAGGACTAGCGGGTCATACAATGAGCAGTTCTTC. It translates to CASSPRTSGSYNEQFF.

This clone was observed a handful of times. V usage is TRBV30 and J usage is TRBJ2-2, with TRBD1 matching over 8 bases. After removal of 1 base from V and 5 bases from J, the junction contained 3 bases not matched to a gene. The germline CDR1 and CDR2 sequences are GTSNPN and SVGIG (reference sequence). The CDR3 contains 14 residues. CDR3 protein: CAWSGQGWTGELFF. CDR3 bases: TGTGCCTGGAGTGGACAGGGGTGGACCGGGGAGCTGTTTTTT.

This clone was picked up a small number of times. CDR3 sequence: CAIDDNGTGGSEKLFF. The CDR3 bases are TGTGCCATCGACGATAATGGGACAGGGGGATCTGAAAAACTGTTTTTT. The V and J genes are TRBV7-9 and TRBJ1-4, with 11 bases that match TRBD1. CDR1 is SEHNR, CDR2 FQNEAQ, per germline (reference sequence). The V gene end was trimmed by 10 bases and the J gene end by 7 bases; junction bases not matched to a gene: 14. The CDR3 has 16 residues.

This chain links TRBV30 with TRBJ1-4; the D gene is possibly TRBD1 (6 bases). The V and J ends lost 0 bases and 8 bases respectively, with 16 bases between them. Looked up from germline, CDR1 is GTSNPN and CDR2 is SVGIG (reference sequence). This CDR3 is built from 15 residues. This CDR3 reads CAWSVMGHRREKLFF. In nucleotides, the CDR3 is TGTGCCTGGAGTGTGATGGGACATCGGCGGGAAAAACTGTTTTTT.

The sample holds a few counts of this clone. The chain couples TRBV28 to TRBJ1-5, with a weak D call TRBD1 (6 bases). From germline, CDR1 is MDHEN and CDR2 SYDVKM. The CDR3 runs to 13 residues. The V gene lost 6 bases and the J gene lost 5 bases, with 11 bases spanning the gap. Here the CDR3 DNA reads TGTGCCAGCAGCCCAGGGGAGTATCAGCCCCAGCATTTT. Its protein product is CASSPGEYQPQHF.

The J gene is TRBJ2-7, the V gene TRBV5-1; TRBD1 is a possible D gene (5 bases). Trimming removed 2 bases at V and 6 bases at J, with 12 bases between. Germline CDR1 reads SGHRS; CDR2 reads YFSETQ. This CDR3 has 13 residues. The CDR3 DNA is TGCGCCAGCAGCTTCGGCAGGGTGGGCGAGCAGTACTTC. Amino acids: CASSFGRVGEQYF.

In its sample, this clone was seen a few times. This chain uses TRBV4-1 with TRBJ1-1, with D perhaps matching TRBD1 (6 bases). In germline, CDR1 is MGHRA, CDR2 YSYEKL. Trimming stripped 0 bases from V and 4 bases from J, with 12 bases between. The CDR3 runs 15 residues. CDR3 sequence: CASSQEGGRGTEAFF. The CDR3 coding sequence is TGCGCCAGCAGCCAAGAAGGGGGAAGGGGCACTGAAGCTTTCTTT.

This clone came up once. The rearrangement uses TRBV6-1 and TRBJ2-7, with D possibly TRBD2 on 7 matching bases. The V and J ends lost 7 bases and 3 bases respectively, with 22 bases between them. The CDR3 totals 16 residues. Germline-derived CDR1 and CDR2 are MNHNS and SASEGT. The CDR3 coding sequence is TGTGCCAGCACCGAAGCTGGGAGGGGGAGGGACTACGAGCAGTACTTC. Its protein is CASTEAGRGRDYEQYF.

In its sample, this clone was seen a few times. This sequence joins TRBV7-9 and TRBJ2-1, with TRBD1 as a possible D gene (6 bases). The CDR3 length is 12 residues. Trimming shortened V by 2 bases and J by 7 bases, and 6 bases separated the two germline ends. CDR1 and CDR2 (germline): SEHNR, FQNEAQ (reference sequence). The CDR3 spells CASSLRGNEQFF. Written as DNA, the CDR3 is TGTGCCAGCAGCTTAAGGGGGAATGAGCAGTTCTTC.

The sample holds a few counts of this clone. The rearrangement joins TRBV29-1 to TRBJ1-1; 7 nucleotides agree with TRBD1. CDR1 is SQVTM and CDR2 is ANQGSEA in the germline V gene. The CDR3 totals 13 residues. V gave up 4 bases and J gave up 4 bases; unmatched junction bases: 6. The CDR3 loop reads CSVGNPGGTEAFF. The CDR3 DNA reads TGCAGCGTTGGAAATCCAGGGGGCACTGAAGCTTTCTTT.